This T cell receptor (beta chain) was captured in a study of T cell responses to AZD1222 COVID-19 vaccine. General observations from the study: The donor cohort was predominantly white British with a female majority, and clonal diversity may have been underestimated.

Clones were read by immunoSEQ multiplex PCR, and TCRdb kept only the in-frame ones, dropping some. The sample yields roughly 140,000 clones, over 80% seen once. This CDR3 has 16 residues. CDR1 is MDHEN and CDR2 is SYDVKM in the germline V gene. J was trimmed by 5 bases and V by 3 bases; bases with no gene match: 10. With regard to this clone: Its matching antigen is unknown.

This material consisted of peripheral blood, taken on day 0 of MenACWY control vaccination. The TCR sequence derives from an adult in good health. The rearrangement joins TRBV28 to TRBJ2-3; TRBD2 aligns across 8 bases. CDR3 amino acids: CASSFLGAGEGDTQYF. The CDR3, as DNA: TGTGCCAGCAGTTTTTTGGGAGCGGGAGAGGGAGATACGCAGTATTTT.